The rows below give T cell receptor beta chains drawn from one sample of a study of blood T cell repertoires in COVID-19. The method was immunoSEQ multiplex PCR; TCRdb's version includes in-frame clones alone and lacks a portion of them. The sample carries approximately 300,000 clones, roughly 87% recorded once. Sequenced input: peripheral blood. The origin of the receptors is a young man with active or convalescent COVID-19. The CDR3 runs from the conserved cysteine through the conserved F or W. Fields, in order: J gene, clone size, V gene, D gene, CDR3 protein, CDR3 DNA. A D gene is named only where the DNA matches it firmly. The size entry is marked missing in some rows and otherwise reads once, few, many or a size class.

j_gene: TRBJ2-3; abundance: NA; v_gene: TRBV10-1; d_gene: NA; CDR3aa: CASSGGLLTDTQYF; CDR3nt: TGCGCCAGCAGTGGAGGTCTACTCACAGATACGCAGTATTTT
j_gene: TRBJ1-1; abundance: once; v_gene: TRBV2; d_gene: NA; CDR3aa: CASNVGRAVEAFF; CDR3nt: TGTGCCAGCAACGTGGGCAGGGCGGTTGAAGCTTTCTTT
j_gene: TRBJ2-1; abundance: few; v_gene: TRBV29-1; d_gene: NA; CDR3aa: CSVEDRGGQYNEQFF; CDR3nt: TGCAGCGTTGAAGATCGGGGTGGCCAATACAATGAGCAGTTCTTC
j_gene: TRBJ2-1; abundance: NA; v_gene: TRBV19; d_gene: NA; CDR3aa: CASSSHRAFEGNEQFF; CDR3nt: TGTGCCAGTAGTTCGCACCGGGCCTTCGAGGGCAATGAGCAGTTCTTC
j_gene: TRBJ1-1; abundance: once; v_gene: TRBV7-9; d_gene: TRBD1; CDR3aa: CASSEDRWSTEAFF; CDR3nt: TGTGCCAGCAGCGAGGACAGGTGGAGCACTGAAGCTTTCTTT
j_gene: TRBJ1-5; abundance: NA; v_gene: TRBV2; d_gene: NA; CDR3aa: CASSDQASNQPQHF; CDR3nt: TGTGCCAGCAGTGACCAGGCGAGCAATCAGCCCCAGCATTTT
j_gene: TRBJ2-1; abundance: NA; v_gene: TRBV19; d_gene: NA; CDR3aa: CASRLGGNEQFF; CDR3nt: TGTGCCAGTAGGCTAGGGGGCAATGAGCAGTTCTTC
j_gene: TRBJ2-2; abundance: once; v_gene: TRBV24-1; d_gene: TRBD2; CDR3aa: CATSEPPGLYTLGTGELFF; CDR3nt: TGTGCCACCAGTGAACCACCGGGACTATATACCTTAGGTACCGGGGAGCTGTTTTTT
j_gene: TRBJ1-3; abundance: NA; v_gene: TRBV9; d_gene: NA; CDR3aa: CASSVWAAGGNTIYF; CDR3nt: TGTGCCAGCAGCGTTTGGGCTGCAGGCGGAAACACCATATATTTT
j_gene: TRBJ1-2; abundance: NA; v_gene: TRBV27; d_gene: NA; CDR3aa: CASSLSGRYGYTF; CDR3nt: TGTGCCAGCAGTTTATCTGGCCGATATGGCTACACCTTC
j_gene: TRBJ2-7; abundance: NA; v_gene: TRBV21-1; d_gene: NA; CDR3aa: CASSKGPKGDSYEQYF; CDR3nt: TGTGCCAGCAGCAAAGGGCCTAAAGGGGACTCCTACGAGCAGTACTTC
j_gene: TRBJ1-1; abundance: NA; v_gene: TRBV29-1; d_gene: NA; CDR3aa: CSGDRGGEAFF; CDR3nt: TGCAGCGGTGATCGGGGGGGTGAAGCTTTCTTT
j_gene: TRBJ1-5; abundance: NA; v_gene: TRBV20-1; d_gene: NA; CDR3aa: CSASLGGSRQPQHF; CDR3nt: TGCAGTGCTAGTTTGGGGGGGAGTAGGCAGCCCCAGCATTTT
j_gene: TRBJ2-2; abundance: few; v_gene: TRBV6-2/TRBV6-3; d_gene: NA; CDR3aa: CASSSPDTGELFF; CDR3nt: TGTGCCAGCAGTTCTCCCGACACCGGGGAGCTGTTTTTT
j_gene: TRBJ2-5; abundance: NA; v_gene: TRBV5-6; d_gene: TRBD2; CDR3aa: CASSLALADTPVGQETQYF; CDR3nt: TGTGCCAGCAGCTTGGCGCTAGCGGACACTCCAGTGGGCCAAGAGACCCAGTACTTC
j_gene: TRBJ1-3; abundance: NA; v_gene: TRBV6-5; d_gene: TRBD1; CDR3aa: CASSYSRDRGNTIYF; CDR3nt: TGTGCCAGCAGTTACTCCCGGGACAGGGGAAACACCATATATTTT
j_gene: TRBJ1-3; abundance: NA; v_gene: TRBV7-8; d_gene: NA; CDR3aa: CASSLEIRNTIYF; CDR3nt: TGTGCCAGCAGCTTAGAAATCCGGAACACCATATATTTT
j_gene: TRBJ1-1; abundance: NA; v_gene: TRBV18; d_gene: TRBD1; CDR3aa: CASSLGQGRTEAFF; CDR3nt: TGTGCCAGCTCGCTTGGACAGGGTAGGACTGAAGCTTTCTTT
j_gene: TRBJ2-7; abundance: few; v_gene: TRBV9; d_gene: NA; CDR3aa: CASSVGATSYEQYF; CDR3nt: TGTGCCAGCAGCGTAGGGGCTACTTCCTACGAGCAGTACTTC
j_gene: TRBJ2-1; abundance: NA; v_gene: TRBV4-1; d_gene: TRBD2; CDR3aa: CASSQVIAGETYNEQFF; CDR3nt: TGCGCCAGCAGCCAAGTAATAGCGGGAGAGACCTACAATGAGCAGTTCTTC
j_gene: TRBJ2-7; abundance: NA; v_gene: TRBV4-1; d_gene: TRBD2; CDR3aa: CASSQLAGPYEQYF; CDR3nt: TGCGCCAGCAGCCAGTTAGCGGGACCCTACGAGCAGTACTTC
j_gene: TRBJ2-3; abundance: NA; v_gene: TRBV27; d_gene: TRBD1; CDR3aa: CASSLRDRSTDTQYF; CDR3nt: TGTGCCAGCAGTTTAAGGGACAGGAGCACAGATACGCAGTATTTT
j_gene: TRBJ2-1; abundance: NA; v_gene: TRBV27; d_gene: TRBD2; CDR3aa: CASSPHSLGGVSYNEQFF; CDR3nt: TGTGCCAGCAGCCCACATAGCTTGGGGGGGGTATCCTACAATGAGCAGTTCTTC
j_gene: TRBJ1-2; abundance: NA; v_gene: TRBV5-4; d_gene: NA; CDR3aa: CASSLDSLYGYTF; CDR3nt: TGTGCCAGCAGCCTAGACAGCCTCTATGGCTACACCTTC
j_gene: TRBJ1-1; abundance: NA; v_gene: TRBV28; d_gene: NA; CDR3aa: CASSLRTANTEAFF; CDR3nt: TGTGCCAGCAGTCTCCGGACAGCGAACACTGAAGCTTTCTTT
j_gene: TRBJ2-4; abundance: NA; v_gene: TRBV5-4; d_gene: NA; CDR3aa: CASSLAGDLAKNIQYF; CDR3nt: TGTGCCAGCAGCTTGGCGGGAGACCTAGCCAAAAACATTCAGTACTTC
j_gene: TRBJ2-3; abundance: NA; v_gene: TRBV7-9; d_gene: NA; CDR3aa: CASSLVRGSTDTQYF; CDR3nt: TGTGCCAGCAGCTTAGTTAGGGGAAGCACAGATACGCAGTATTTT
j_gene: TRBJ2-1; abundance: few; v_gene: TRBV27; d_gene: TRBD2; CDR3aa: CASSHGTSGTDEQFF; CDR3nt: TGTGCCAGCAGTCACGGGACTAGCGGGACAGATGAGCAGTTCTTC
j_gene: TRBJ1-3; abundance: NA; v_gene: TRBV4-1; d_gene: TRBD1; CDR3aa: CASSQGAGTGYSGNTIYF; CDR3nt: TGCGCCAGCAGCCAAGGTGCGGGGACAGGCTACTCTGGAAACACCATATATTTT
j_gene: TRBJ1-6; abundance: NA; v_gene: TRBV5-6; d_gene: NA; CDR3aa: CASSLFGGQISPLHF; CDR3nt: TGTGCCAGCAGCTTGTTCGGGGGGCAAATTTCACCCCTCCACTTT
j_gene: TRBJ2-3; abundance: NA; v_gene: TRBV18; d_gene: NA; CDR3aa: CASSPGGNTDTQYF; CDR3nt: TGTGCCAGCTCACCAGGCGGGAACACAGATACGCAGTATTTT
j_gene: TRBJ1-6; abundance: NA; v_gene: TRBV27; d_gene: NA; CDR3aa: CASSGRTQWISPLHF; CDR3nt: TGTGCCAGCAGCGGGAGGACCCAGTGGATTTCACCCCTCCACTTT
j_gene: TRBJ1-6; abundance: NA; v_gene: TRBV6-5; d_gene: TRBD1; CDR3aa: CASSYDRVRSPLHF; CDR3nt: TGTGCCAGCAGTTATGACAGGGTTCGTTCACCCCTCCACTTT
j_gene: TRBJ2-1; abundance: NA; v_gene: TRBV12-5; d_gene: TRBD2; CDR3aa: CASGTPSGGVNYNEQFF; CDR3nt: TGTGCTAGTGGTACCCCTAGCGGGGGGGTCAACTACAATGAGCAGTTCTTC
j_gene: TRBJ1-5; abundance: NA; v_gene: TRBV7-2; d_gene: NA; CDR3aa: CASSPWGGEQPQHF; CDR3nt: TGTGCCAGCAGCCCTTGGGGGGGGGAACAGCCCCAGCATTTT
j_gene: TRBJ1-1; abundance: NA; v_gene: TRBV4-3; d_gene: NA; CDR3aa: CASSQDSGVSTEAFF; CDR3nt: TGCGCCAGCAGCCAAGATTCGGGGGTTTCCACTGAAGCTTTCTTT
j_gene: TRBJ2-7; abundance: NA; v_gene: TRBV27; d_gene: TRBD2; CDR3aa: CASSLAGGIYEQYF; CDR3nt: TGTGCCAGCAGTCTAGCGGGAGGGATATACGAGCAGTACTTC
j_gene: TRBJ2-7; abundance: NA; v_gene: TRBV12-3/TRBV12-4; d_gene: NA; CDR3aa: CASSLEGFYEQYF; CDR3nt: TGTGCCAGCAGCCTAGAGGGTTTCTACGAGCAGTACTTC
j_gene: TRBJ2-1; abundance: NA; v_gene: TRBV7-2; d_gene: TRBD2; CDR3aa: CASSFSGRMGNEQFF; CDR3nt: TGTGCCAGCAGCTTTAGCGGGAGGATGGGCAATGAGCAGTTCTTC
j_gene: TRBJ2-1; abundance: NA; v_gene: TRBV15; d_gene: TRBD1; CDR3aa: CATSRPLGQGVNEQFF; CDR3nt: TGTGCCACCAGCAGACCCCTGGGACAGGGGGTCAATGAGCAGTTCTTC
j_gene: TRBJ2-7; abundance: NA; v_gene: TRBV11-2; d_gene: TRBD1; CDR3aa: CASSLERTGPTYEQYF; CDR3nt: TGTGCCAGCAGCTTAGAGCGGACAGGCCCGACCTACGAGCAGTACTTC
j_gene: TRBJ1-6; abundance: NA; v_gene: TRBV28; d_gene: NA; CDR3aa: CASSLSRGLSPLHF; CDR3nt: TGTGCCAGCAGTTTAAGTAGGGGCCTTTCACCCCTCCACTTT
j_gene: TRBJ2-7; abundance: NA; v_gene: TRBV4-1; d_gene: NA; CDR3aa: CASSQEVGSSYEQYF; CDR3nt: TGCGCCAGCAGCCAAGAAGTCGGGAGCTCCTACGAGCAGTACTTC
j_gene: TRBJ2-5; abundance: NA; v_gene: TRBV18; d_gene: NA; CDR3aa: CASSPNGSGETQYF; CDR3nt: TGTGCCAGCTCACCAAACGGGAGCGGGGAGACCCAGTACTTC
j_gene: TRBJ1-2; abundance: NA; v_gene: TRBV27; d_gene: TRBD1; CDR3aa: CASSSGQGKDGYTF; CDR3nt: TGTGCCAGCAGTTCGGGACAGGGGAAGGATGGCTACACCTTC
j_gene: TRBJ2-2; abundance: once; v_gene: TRBV7-9; d_gene: TRBD1; CDR3aa: CASSFPLQGANTGELFF; CDR3nt: TGTGCCAGCAGCTTTCCCCTACAGGGGGCGAACACCGGGGAGCTGTTTTTT
j_gene: TRBJ1-1; abundance: NA; v_gene: TRBV19; d_gene: NA; CDR3aa: CASSHHPPGASGAFF; CDR3nt: TGTGCCAGTAGTCATCATCCGCCAGGGGCCTCTGGTGCTTTCTTT
j_gene: TRBJ1-1; abundance: NA; v_gene: TRBV5-1; d_gene: NA; CDR3aa: CASSLYGTLDTEAFF; CDR3nt: TGCGCCAGCAGCTTGTATGGCACCCTGGACACTGAAGCTTTCTTT
j_gene: TRBJ1-2; abundance: NA; v_gene: TRBV14; d_gene: NA; CDR3aa: CASSQVGRETGYTF; CDR3nt: TGTGCCAGCAGCCAAGTGGGTAGGGAGACGGGCTACACCTTC
j_gene: TRBJ2-5; abundance: NA; v_gene: TRBV2; d_gene: TRBD2; CDR3aa: CASSYLAGGETQYF; CDR3nt: TGTGCCAGCAGTTACTTAGCGGGAGGAGAGACCCAGTACTTC
j_gene: TRBJ1-4; abundance: NA; v_gene: TRBV4-3; d_gene: TRBD1; CDR3aa: CASSRDRTTNEKLFF; CDR3nt: TGCGCCAGCAGCCGGGACAGGACAACTAATGAAAAACTGTTTTTT
j_gene: TRBJ1-1; abundance: NA; v_gene: TRBV29-1; d_gene: NA; CDR3aa: CSAGPGWGMNTEAFF; CDR3nt: TGCAGCGCTGGTCCAGGGTGGGGTATGAACACTGAAGCTTTCTTT
j_gene: TRBJ2-7; abundance: NA; v_gene: TRBV4-3; d_gene: TRBD2; CDR3aa: CASSQDLSGGAYEQYF; CDR3nt: TGCGCCAGCAGCCAAGATCTTAGCGGGGGGGCTTACGAGCAGTACTTC
j_gene: TRBJ2-2; abundance: NA; v_gene: TRBV18; d_gene: NA; CDR3aa: CASSPPVTGRYTGELFF; CDR3nt: TGTGCCAGCTCACCACCGGTGACTGGTCGGTACACCGGGGAGCTGTTTTTT
j_gene: TRBJ1-1; abundance: once; v_gene: TRBV5-1; d_gene: NA; CDR3aa: CASSLEGGTNTEAFF; CDR3nt: TGCGCCAGCAGCTTGGAAGGAGGTACGAACACTGAAGCTTTCTTT
j_gene: TRBJ2-7; abundance: NA; v_gene: TRBV6-5; d_gene: NA; CDR3aa: CASSKISRVRDEQYF; CDR3nt: TGTGCCAGCAGTAAGATCAGCAGGGTTAGAGACGAGCAGTACTTC
j_gene: TRBJ2-6; abundance: NA; v_gene: TRBV27; d_gene: TRBD1; CDR3aa: CASSRPDRDVSGANVLTF; CDR3nt: TGTGCCAGCTCACGACCGGACAGGGATGTATCTGGGGCCAACGTCCTGACTTTC
j_gene: TRBJ2-5; abundance: NA; v_gene: TRBV12-3/TRBV12-4; d_gene: NA; CDR3aa: CASSLDSPGTQYF; CDR3nt: TGTGCCAGCAGTCTGGACTCACCGGGGACCCAGTACTTC
j_gene: TRBJ2-3; abundance: once; v_gene: TRBV4-3; d_gene: TRBD1; CDR3aa: CASSQETPGQSTDTQYF; CDR3nt: TGCGCCAGCAGCCAAGAAACCCCGGGACAGAGCACAGATACGCAGTATTTT